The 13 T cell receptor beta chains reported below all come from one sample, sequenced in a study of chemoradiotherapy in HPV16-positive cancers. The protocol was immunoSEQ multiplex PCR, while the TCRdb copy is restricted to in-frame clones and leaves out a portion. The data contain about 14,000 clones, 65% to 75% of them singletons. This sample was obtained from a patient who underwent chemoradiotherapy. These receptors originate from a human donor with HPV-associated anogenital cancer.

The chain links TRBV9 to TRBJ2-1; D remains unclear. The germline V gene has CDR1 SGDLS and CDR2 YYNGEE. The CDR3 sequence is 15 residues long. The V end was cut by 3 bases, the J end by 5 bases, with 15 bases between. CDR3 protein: CASSDQVSSHNEQFF. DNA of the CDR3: TGTGCCAGCAGCGATCAGGTCTCGTCCCACAATGAGCAGTTCTTC.

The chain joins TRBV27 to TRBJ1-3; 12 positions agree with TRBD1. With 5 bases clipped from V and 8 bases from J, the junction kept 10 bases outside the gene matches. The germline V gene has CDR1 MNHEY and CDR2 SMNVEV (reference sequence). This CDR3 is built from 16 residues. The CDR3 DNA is TGTGCCAGCAGTCCATACTCGGGACAGGGGGCGTACACCATATATTTT. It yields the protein CASSPYSGQGAYTIYF.

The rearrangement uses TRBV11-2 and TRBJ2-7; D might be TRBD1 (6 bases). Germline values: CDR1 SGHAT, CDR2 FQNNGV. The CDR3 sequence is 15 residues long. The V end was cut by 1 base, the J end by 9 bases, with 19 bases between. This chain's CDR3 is CASSLAGDHPAWQYF. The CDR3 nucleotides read TGTGCCAGCAGCTTAGCAGGGGACCACCCGGCCTGGCAGTACTTC.

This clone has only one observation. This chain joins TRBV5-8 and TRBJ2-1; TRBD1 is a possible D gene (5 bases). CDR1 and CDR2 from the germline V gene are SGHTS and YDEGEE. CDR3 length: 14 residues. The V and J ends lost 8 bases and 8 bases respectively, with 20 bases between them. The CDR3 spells CAREMGQGLDEQFF. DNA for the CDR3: TGTGCCAGAGAAATGGGTCAGGGTCTTGATGAGCAGTTCTTC.

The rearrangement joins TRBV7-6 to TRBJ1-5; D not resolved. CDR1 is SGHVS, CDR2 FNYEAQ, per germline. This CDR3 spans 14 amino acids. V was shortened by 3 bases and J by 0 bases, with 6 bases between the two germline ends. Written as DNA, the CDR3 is TGTGCCAGCAGCTTTGGGAATAGCAATCAGCCCCAGCATTTT. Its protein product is CASSFGNSNQPQHF.

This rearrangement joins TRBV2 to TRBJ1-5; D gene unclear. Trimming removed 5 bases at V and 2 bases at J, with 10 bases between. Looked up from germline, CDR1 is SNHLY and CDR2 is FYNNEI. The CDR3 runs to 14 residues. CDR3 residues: CASSFSRGNQPQHF. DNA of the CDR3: TGTGCCAGCAGTTTTAGTAGGGGCAATCAGCCCCAGCATTTT. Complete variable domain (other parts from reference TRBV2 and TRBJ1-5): EPEVTQTPSHQVTQMGQEVILRCVPISNHLYFYWYRQILGQKVEFLVSFYNNEISEKSEIFDDQFSVERPDGSNFTLKIRSTKLEDSAMYFCASSFSRGNQPQHFGDGTRLSIL.

This CDR3 reads CASSWGTASYNEQFF. The CDR3 coding sequence is TGTGCCAGCAGCTGGGGGACTGCCTCCTACAATGAGCAGTTCTTC. The chain combines TRBV5-8 with TRBJ2-1; TRBD2 might be the D (6 bases). V shed 3 bases and J shed 0 bases, with 10 bases lying between them. This CDR3 has 15 residues. Germline V gives CDR1 SGHTS, CDR2 YDEGEE.

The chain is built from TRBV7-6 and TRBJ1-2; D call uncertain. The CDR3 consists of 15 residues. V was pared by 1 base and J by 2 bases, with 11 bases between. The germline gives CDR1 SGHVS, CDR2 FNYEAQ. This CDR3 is CASSLGSGLNYGYTF. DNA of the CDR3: TGTGCCAGCAGCTTAGGCTCGGGTCTGAACTATGGCTACACCTTC.

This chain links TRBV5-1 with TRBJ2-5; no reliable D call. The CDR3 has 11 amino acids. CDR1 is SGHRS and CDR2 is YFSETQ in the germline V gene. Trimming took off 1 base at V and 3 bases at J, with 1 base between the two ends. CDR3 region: CASSLKETQYF. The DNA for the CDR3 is TGCGCCAGCAGCTTGAAAGAGACCCAGTACTTC.

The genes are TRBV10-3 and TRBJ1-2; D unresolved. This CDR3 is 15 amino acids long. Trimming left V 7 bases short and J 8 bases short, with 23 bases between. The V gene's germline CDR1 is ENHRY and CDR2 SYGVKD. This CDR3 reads CAITGKMEEERGYTF. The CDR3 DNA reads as TGTGCCATCACCGGGAAGATGGAGGAAGAAAGGGGCTACACCTTC.

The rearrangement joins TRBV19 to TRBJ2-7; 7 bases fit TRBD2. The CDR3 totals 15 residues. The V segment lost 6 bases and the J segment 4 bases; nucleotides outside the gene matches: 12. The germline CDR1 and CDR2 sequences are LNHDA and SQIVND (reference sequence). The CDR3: CASSLTPGLLYEQYF. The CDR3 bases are TGTGCCAGTAGCCTGACTCCGGGACTACTTTACGAGCAGTACTTC.

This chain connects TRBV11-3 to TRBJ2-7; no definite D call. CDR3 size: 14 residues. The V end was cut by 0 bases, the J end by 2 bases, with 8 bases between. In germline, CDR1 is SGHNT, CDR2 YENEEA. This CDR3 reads CASSLEPSAYEQYF. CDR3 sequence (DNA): TGTGCCAGCAGCTTAGAGCCGTCCGCCTACGAGCAGTACTTC.

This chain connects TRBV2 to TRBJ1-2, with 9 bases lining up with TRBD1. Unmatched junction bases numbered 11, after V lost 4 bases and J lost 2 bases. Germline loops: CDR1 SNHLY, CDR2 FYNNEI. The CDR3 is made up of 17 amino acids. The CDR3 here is CASSVSPGTGSNYGYTF. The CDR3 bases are TGTGCCAGCAGTGTCAGTCCCGGGACAGGGTCCAACTATGGCTACACCTTC. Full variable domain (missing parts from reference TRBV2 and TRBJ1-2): EPEVTQTPSHQVTQMGQEVILRCVPISNHLYFYWYRQILGQKVEFLVSFYNNEISEKSEIFDDQFSVERPDGSNFTLKIRSTKLEDSAMYFCASSVSPGTGSNYGYTFGSGTRLTVV.